This T cell receptor beta chain originates from a study of blood T cells in healthy people across ages. The J segment lost 5 bases and the V segment lost 7 bases, leaving 10 bases of the junction unmatched. This CDR3 contains 14 residues. CDR1 and CDR2 (germline): SGHTA, FQGNSA. In this sample, this clonotype turned up a few times. For the second PCR, which ran for about 7 to 12 cycles, a sample-barcoded 5' primer and a J-beta primer mix were used. TCRdb called the 5' RACE reads again in MiXCR, with one record for every CDR3 protein. The table shows 800,000 to 950,000 distinct CDR3 sequences, with about 29% occurring only once. These data also formed part of another study, on T cells of mothers and their children. That work contributes: The TCR beta CDR3 read count exceeded 8.5 million for each mother and was around 3.1 million for each child.

This rearrangement joins TRBV7-2 to TRBJ1-1; TRBD1 aligns across 7 bases. This receptor was identified in a woman aged 40 to 50 in good health. Sequenced sample: blood. In nucleotides, the CDR3 is TGTGCCAGCACCGCGGCGACAGGGAGAACTGAAGCTTTCTTT. Its protein is CASTAATGRTEAFF.